The present entry profiles one TCR beta chain with its context. A few counts support this clonotype. The antigen it binds to is not known. No base quality information exists; no much larger clone differs at one position. The library was built by means of 5' RACE. The data were produced on an Illumina HiSeq 2500. The second PCR ran for about 7 to 11 cycles and used a J-beta primer mix along with a sample-barcoded 5' primer. Each TCR beta cDNA molecule received a unique molecular identifier from a template-switch 5' adaptor carrying 12 random nucleotides. Each sample yielded at least 2.5 million CDR3-containing paired-end reads. First-strand cDNA synthesis was performed from all RNA using the Mint cDNA synthesis kit, with priming by a TRBC-specific oligonucleotide. Following uracil-DNA glycosylase treatment, a first 18-cycle PCR with universal primers M1SS and BC2_uni_R was performed on all cDNA. The authors processed their data as follows. For normalization, 1 million high-quality reads were randomly selected from each sample, with every read carrying a distinct molecular identifier. Reads sharing molecular identifiers were discarded rather than binned into consensus sequences. CDR3 identification, clonotype clustering and error correction used MiTCR with a Q25 quality threshold and the strictest error-elimination algorithm. A nonparametric unseen species model using Euler transformation provided a lower-bound estimate of total TCR beta diversity. TCRdb passed the public sequencing reads through fastp at Q25 and MiXCR, retaining productive beta sequences. Records with the same CDR3 protein are collapsed into one entry carrying the most frequent genes and DNA. TCRdb's processing, not the authors' own work, is the source of the V and J calls. The sample contains over a million distinct CDR3 sequences, more than 40% of them found a single time. Together, the top ten hold 15% to 20% of the sample.

Here V drops 5 bases and J drops 0 bases, and the junction holds 8 bases not matched to any gene. Taken from the germline V gene, the CDR1 and CDR2 loops are SGHTA and FQGNSA. Inclusive of the bounding cysteine and phenylalanine, the CDR3 is 16 residues long. Here the CDR3 DNA is all that survives: 48 bases in frame from base 1. The data are from a study of blood T cells in healthy people across ages (dated by TCRdb to between 2014 and 2017). Describing the broader study: In model experiments, template switching captured roughly one uniquely barcoded TCR beta cDNA molecule for every two T cells. To track age-related changes in TCR beta repertoire diversity, the study relied on deep sequencing normalized with unique cDNA molecular identifiers. Donors were grouped into four age groups: young (average roughly 16 years), middle-aged (about 40), aged (around 56) and long-lived (about 90). To avoid experimental bias, donors of different ages were spread randomly across the sequencing lanes. Using the same blood draw, the study looked at two additional independent replicas of 1 million unique cDNA reads for two donors, one aged 18 to 29 and the other aged 80 or older. Broader findings and caveats from the paper: Estimates of total diversity from one million sequenced T cells were regarded as lower bounds and underestimates. Compared with the aged group, the long-lived group had more naive CD4+ T cells, fewer expanded clones and increased TCR diversity, a pattern suggesting age selection. Observed TCR beta diversity per million T cells fell roughly linearly with age, and a significant reduction was already apparent by age around 36. Observed TCR beta diversity correlated strongly with the percentage of naive T cells measured by flow cytometry. Because the CMV infection status of the donors was unknown, age-related changes in expanded clonotypes may potentially have been confounded. Since profiling was done on bulk unsorted PBMCs, naive and antigen-experienced compartments could not be conclusively compared.

The 35 to 40 donors, aged 6 to 90 years, were systemically healthy Caucasian individuals from Russia. Ten milliliters of peripheral blood were drawn from each donor into EDTA-treated Vacutainer tubes. Ficoll-Paque density-gradient centrifugation was used to isolate PBMCs, with at least 6 million obtained per sample. Trizol reagent was used to extract total RNA from PBMCs, with at least 6 micrograms per sample. Naive CD45RAhigh/CD27high T cell percentages were measured by flow cytometry on a PBMC aliquot from every donor. The rearrangement joined TRBV7-2 to TRBJ2-7, with 9 central nucleotides matching TRBD1. The receptor comes from a woman between 55 and 75 years old in good health. Material for sequencing was blood. The nucleotide sequence reads as follows: TGTGCCAGCAGCAAGCAACAGGGGGCTTTCTCCTACGAGCAGTACTTC. This gives the protein CASSKQQGAFSYEQYF.